The 14 T cell receptor beta chains in this list originate from one sample, sequenced in a study of CD8 T cells in Susac syndrome. Roughly 0.45 to 1 ug RNA was reverse transcribed with random hexamers. TCRdb called the immunoSEQ multiplex PCR reads again in MiXCR, with one record for every CDR3 protein. This sample has around 150,000 distinct CDR3 sequences, with around 95% found just once. Sequenced input: CD8+ T cells from PBMCs. The receptors shown here come from a human donor with Susac syndrome.

The V and J genes are TRBV12-3 or TRBV12-4 and TRBJ2-2, with 7 positions matching TRBD2. With V trimmed by 3 bases and J by 0 bases, 4 bases remained unmatched. This CDR3 is 16 amino acids long. CDR3 nucleotide sequence: TGTGCCAGCAGTTTGGGCCTAGCGGCGAACACCGGGGAGCTGTTTTTT. Translated, it gives CASSLGLAANTGELFF.

Only one count was recorded for this clonotype. The CDR3: CASSQPGSEQFF. The CDR3, as DNA: TGTGCCAGCAGCCAACCCGGGAGCGAGCAGTTCTTC. J is TRBJ2-1 and V is TRBV14; a possible D gene is TRBD2 (6 bases). This CDR3 spans 12 amino acids. Per the germline V gene, CDR1 is SGHDN and CDR2 is FVKESK. V dropped 2 bases and J dropped 10 bases, with 9 bases sitting between them. The entire variable domain, with the rest obtained from reference TRBV14 and TRBJ2-1, is as follows: EAGVTQFPSHSVIEKGQTVTLRCDPISGHDNLYWYRRVMGKEIKFLLHFVKESKQDESGMPNNRFLAERTGGTYSTLKVQPAELEDSGVYFCASSQPGSEQFFGPGTRLTVL.

V gene TRBV5-1 combines with J gene TRBJ1-1; D may be TRBD1 (6 bases). The V gene lost 4 bases and the J gene lost 0 bases, with 13 bases spanning the gap. The CDR3 sequence is 15 residues long. In germline, CDR1 is SGHRS, CDR2 YFSETQ. CDR3 in amino acids: CASSVEQGLNTEAFF. In DNA form, the CDR3 reads TGCGCCAGCAGCGTTGAGCAGGGGCTGAACACTGAAGCTTTCTTT.

The J gene is TRBJ2-7, the V gene TRBV27; no reliable D call. This CDR3 region has 12 residues. V was cut by 3 bases and J by 6 bases, with 9 bases left in between. CDR1 MNHEY and CDR2 SMNVEV come from the germline V gene (reference sequence). CDR3 in amino acids: CASSFGYREQYF. In DNA form, the CDR3 reads TGTGCCAGCAGTTTCGGGTATCGCGAGCAGTACTTC.

The V and J genes are TRBV27 and TRBJ2-1, with 7 bases aligning to TRBD2. V was pared by 0 bases and J by 2 bases, with 4 bases of the junction left unmatched. Germline CDR1 and CDR2: MNHEY and SMNVEV (reference sequence). The CDR3 extends over 16 amino acids. CDR3 DNA sequence: TGTGCCAGCAGTTTATCCGGACTAGGGGCCTACAATGAGCAGTTCTTC. Its protein is CASSLSGLGAYNEQFF.

J is TRBJ2-2 and V is TRBV12-3 or TRBV12-4; D call uncertain. CDR3 length: 12 amino acids. The V gene lost 4 bases and the J gene lost 7 bases, with 7 bases spanning the gap. The CDR3 DNA sequence: TGTGCCAGCAGTTGGTTGGGCGGGGAGCTGTTTTTT. As protein: CASSWLGGELFF.

This clonotype was observed a few times. The chain recombines TRBV6-2 or TRBV6-3 with TRBJ1-5; maybe TRBD1 (5 bases). Germline V lookup: CDR1 MNHEY, CDR2 SVGEGT. Trimming took 1 base from V and 2 from J, leaving 12 bases between them. The CDR3 spans 16 residues. As DNA, the CDR3 is TGTGCCAGCAGTTACTTCGGGGCTTGGGGCAATCAGCCCCAGCATTTT. Encoded protein: CASSYFGAWGNQPQHF.

This clonotype was seen only a few times. This chain connects TRBV5-1 to TRBJ2-4; a possible D gene is TRBD2 (6 bases). Trimming stripped 2 bases from V and 7 bases from J, with 16 bases between. The CDR3 contains 15 residues. Per germline, CDR1 SGHRS and CDR2 YFSETQ. As DNA, the CDR3 is TGCGCCAGCAGCTTCGGTGGGAGGCCCCAGAACATTCAGTACTTC. This codes for CASSFGGRPQNIQYF.

The CDR3 bases are TGCAGTGGTTACCCGGTTGGGGAAGGGGTCCCGGGCTACACCTTC. It encodes CSGYPVGEGVPGYTF. J is TRBJ1-2 and V is TRBV29-1; weak D call: TRBD1 (5 bases). The CDR3 has 15 amino acids. Per the germline V gene, CDR1 is SQVTM and CDR2 is ANQGSEA.

For the CDR3, the DNA is TGTGCCAGCAGTTCCTCGACAGGGGGTTACGAGCAGTACTTC. Translated: CASSSSTGGYEQYF. V is TRBV27 and J is TRBJ2-7; TRBD1 matches 9 bases. The CDR3 totals 14 residues. With 4 bases clipped from V and 4 bases from J, the junction kept 5 bases outside the gene matches. The germline gives CDR1 MNHEY, CDR2 SMNVEV (reference sequence).

The chain uses TRBV20-1 and TRBJ2-3; the match to TRBD2 covers 10 bases. CDR1 DFQATT and CDR2 SNEGSKA come from the germline V gene (reference sequence). The CDR3 loop spans 14 amino acids. The J segment lost 2 bases and the V segment lost 6 bases, leaving 5 bases of the junction unmatched. CDR3 bases: TGCAGTGCGAAGCGGGAGGGCCTCACAGATACGCAGTATTTT. This translates into CSAKREGLTDTQYF.

The J gene is TRBJ2-3, the V gene TRBV3-1; no definite D call. Trimming left V 5 bases short and J 4 bases short, with 1 base between. The CDR3 totals 10 residues. CDR1 and CDR2 from the germline V gene are LGHDT and YNNKEL (reference sequence). CDR3 bases: TGTGCCAGCAGCGCAGATACGCAGTATTTT. Amino acids: CASSADTQYF.

The chain links TRBV6-2 or TRBV6-3 to TRBJ2-3, with D unresolved. This CDR3 contains 13 residues. V dropped 6 bases and J dropped 2 bases, with 9 bases sitting between them. The germline V gene has CDR1 MNHEY and CDR2 SVGEGT. The CDR3 DNA reads as TGTGCCAGCAGCCTACCAAACACAGATACGCAGTATTTT. It is translated as CASSLPNTDTQYF.

This clonotype was seen a single time. The chain combines TRBV12-3 or TRBV12-4 with TRBJ1-2, with D possibly matching TRBD1 (5 bases). This CDR3 is built from 14 residues. Trimming removed 3 bases from V and 6 bases from J, with 14 bases in between. The CDR3 sequence is CASSFGAERNGYTF. The CDR3 DNA reads as TGTGCCAGCAGTTTTGGGGCAGAGAGGAATGGCTACACCTTC.